The 24 T cell receptor beta chains presented below share a single source sample, sequenced in a study of blood T cells in healthy people across ages. Alongside a J-beta primer mix, a sample-barcoded 5' primer served in a second PCR lasting about 6 to 11 cycles. Using its own MiXCR run on the 5' RACE reads, TCRdb lists one record per CDR3 protein. This sample has about 1.8 million distinct CDR3 sequences; 49% occur once, and the top ten carry roughly 2.1%. The sample comprised blood. The receptor source for this set is a woman aged 40 to 50 in good health.

The CDR3 here is CASSHRGTSGSTYEQYF. The CDR3 coding sequence is TGTGCCAGCAGCCATCGAGGGACTAGCGGAAGTACCTACGAGCAGTACTTC. V usage is TRBV4-2 and J usage is TRBJ2-4; 11 bases align to TRBD2. The J call may not be correct, given that the DNA end is closer to TRBJ2-7. Germline CDR1 and CDR2: LGHNA and YNFKEQ. This CDR3 is 17 amino acids long.

This chain connects TRBV5-1 to TRBJ2-7; weak D call: TRBD1 (5 bases). Germline loops: CDR1 SGHRS, CDR2 YFSETQ. Trimming removed 0 bases at V and 5 bases at J, with 6 bases between. CDR3 length equals 12 residues. The CDR3 loop reads CASSLARDEQYF. The CDR3 region has the DNA TGCGCCAGCAGCTTGGCCAGGGACGAGCAGTACTTC. Full variable domain (outside the CDR3, taken from reference TRBV5-1 and TRBJ2-7): KAGVTQTPRYLIKTRGQQVTLSCSPISGHRSVSWYQQTPGQGLQFLFEYFSETQRNKGNFPGRFSGRQFSNSRSEMNVSTLELGDSALYLCASSLARDEQYFGPGTRLTVT.

This clonotype was picked up one time. The V and J genes are TRBV3-1 and TRBJ2-5, with 10 positions matching TRBD1. After removal of 1 base from V and 0 bases from J, the junction contained 11 bases not matched to a gene. Germline assignment: CDR1 LGHDT and CDR2 YNNKEL (reference sequence). There are 19 residues in the CDR3. The CDR3 nucleotides read TGTGCCAGCAGCCAAGTGAGGACAGGGGGTCGGACCTACCAAGAGACCCAGTACTTC. Its translation: CASSQVRTGGRTYQETQYF.

This clonotype was recorded a few times. V gene TRBV28 combines with J gene TRBJ2-1; 8 nucleotides match TRBD1. The CDR3 consists of 14 residues. Trimming took 5 bases from V and 6 from J; bases not matched to a gene: 6. Germline V gene sequence: CDR1 MDHEN, CDR2 SYDVKM. CDR3 region: CASSLDRGSNEQFF. CDR3 nucleotide sequence: TGTGCCAGCAGTCTAGACAGGGGTAGCAATGAGCAGTTCTTC. The whole variable domain, filled in from reference TRBV28 and TRBJ2-1, reads DVKVTQSSRYLVKRTGEKVFLECVQDMDHENMFWYRQDPGLGLRLIYFSYDVKMKEKGDIPEGYSVSREKKERFSLILESASTNQTSMYLCASSLDRGSNEQFFGPGTRLTVL.

The J gene is TRBJ2-5, the V gene TRBV12-3 or TRBV12-4; a possible D gene is TRBD1 (6 bases). The J call is uncertain, as TRBJ2-4 better fits the DNA end. The CDR3 has 14 residues. The DNA of the CDR3 is TGTGCCAGCAGTTTGCAGGGGCCGGGTGGCATTCAGTACTTC. Protein: CASSLQGPGGIQYF.

V is TRBV6-5 and J is TRBJ2-3; 11 bases are a match to TRBD2. The germline gives CDR1 MNHEY, CDR2 SVGAGI. The CDR3 length is 17 residues. The V and J ends lost 0 bases and 2 bases, in that order; junction bases with no gene match: 4. The CDR3 DNA reads TGTGCCAGCAGTTACTCACGACTAGCGGGACCCACAGATACGCAGTATTTT. This codes for CASSYSRLAGPTDTQYF.

V usage is TRBV12-3 or TRBV12-4 and J usage is TRBJ1-1; TRBD1 matches at 9 bases. With V trimmed by 6 bases and J by 5 bases, 7 bases remained unmatched. This CDR3 is 14 amino acids long. CDR3 residues: CASRLQGARTEAFF. For the CDR3, the DNA is TGTGCCAGCAGACTACAGGGGGCTAGGACTGAAGCTTTCTTT.

The rearrangement joins TRBV7-2 to TRBJ2-3; the D is unclear. Germline loops: CDR1 SGHTA, CDR2 FQGNSA. The CDR3 runs 14 residues. Trimming pared 4 bases from V and 4 bases from J, leaving 12 bases between. The CDR3 DNA follows: TGTGCCAGCAGCTCCCTGAGGCCCCCAGATACGCAGTATTTT. It encodes CASSSLRPPDTQYF.

The rearrangement uses TRBV27 and TRBJ1-1; 7 nucleotides match TRBD1. CDR1 and CDR2 from the germline V gene are MNHEY and SMNVEV (reference sequence). CDR3 length equals 15 residues. V shed 5 bases, J shed 4 bases, and the junction held 10 bases outside the gene matches. The CDR3 DNA reads TGTGCCAGCAGTCCGAGACAGGGTTGGGGCACTGAAGCTTTCTTT. Translated: CASSPRQGWGTEAFF.

The chain carries TRBV6-5 and TRBJ1-2; D gene unclear. V was cut by 2 bases and J by 4 bases, with 14 bases left in between. This CDR3 spans 15 amino acids. Germline loops: CDR1 MNHEY, CDR2 SVGAGI. The CDR3 nucleotides read TGTGCCAGCAGTTACGGCGTAAGCAGCTTCTATGGCTACACCTTC. Encoded protein: CASSYGVSSFYGYTF.

The CDR3 nucleotides are TGCGCCAGCAGTGAGTCGCTGGGGGGTATGGAGAACACTGAAGCTTTCTTT. Translated: CASSESLGGMENTEAFF. This chain joins TRBV10-2 and TRBJ1-1; D is possibly TRBD1 (5 bases). CDR1 and CDR2 (germline): WSHSY, SAAADI. V gave up 0 bases and J gave up 1 base, with 15 bases separating them. The CDR3 is 17 residues long.

CDR3 DNA sequence: TGTGCCAGCAGTTACGCGGGACAGGGGGCCACAGATACGCAGTATTTT. Amino acid sequence: CASSYAGQGATDTQYF. This rearrangement joins TRBV6-5 to TRBJ2-3; 12 positions agree with TRBD1. There are 16 residues in the CDR3. Germline CDR1 is MNHEY and CDR2 is SVGAGI. After removal of 2 bases from V and 2 bases from J, the junction contained 2 bases not matched to a gene.

CDR3 protein: CASSPTLGRGDETQYF. CDR3 DNA: TGCGCCAGCAGCCCTACTTTGGGGCGGGGGGACGAGACCCAGTACTTC. The rearrangement joins TRBV4-1 to TRBJ2-5; 8 nucleotides agree with TRBD2. The CDR3 length is 16 residues. Germline V gene lookup returns CDR1 MGHRA and CDR2 YSYEKL. Trimming cost V 4 bases and J 5 bases; bases outside gene matches: 12.

V is TRBV9 and J is TRBJ1-2; D uncertain. The CDR3 consists of 13 residues. V lost 0 bases, J lost 8 bases, and 11 bases lay in between. CDR1 SGDLS and CDR2 YYNGEE come from the germline V gene. DNA for the CDR3: TGTGCCAGCAGCGTAGATGGGGTGCGCGGCTACACCTTC. This codes for CASSVDGVRGYTF.

On this clonotype: At one end, the junction sequence differs from germline, possibly due to a read error. The chain is built from TRBV10-3 and TRBJ2-5, with D possibly matching TRBD1 (8 bases). Germline loops: CDR1 ENHRY, CDR2 SYGVKD. The CDR3 contains 14 residues. The CDR3 coding sequence is TGTGCCATCAGTAGACAGGGGAGGGGAGAGACCCGGTACTTC. Encoded protein: CAISRQGRGETRYF.

This clonotype was counted between two and nine times. The V gene is TRBV29-1, the J gene TRBJ2-7; unclear D gene. V was trimmed by 5 bases and J by 0 bases, leaving 8 bases between them. Per the germline V gene, CDR1 is SQVTM and CDR2 is ANQGSEA. The CDR3 is 12 amino acids. The CDR3, as DNA: TGCAGCGTTTTTTCGAGCTCCTACGAGCAGTACTTC. Translated: CSVFSSSYEQYF.

This clonotype was counted only a few times. The gene calls are TRBV6-5 and TRBJ1-2; tentative D call: TRBD1 (5 bases). Germline V gives CDR1 MNHEY, CDR2 SVGAGI. The V end was cut by 3 bases, the J end by 0 bases, with 14 bases between. The length of the CDR3 is 16 residues. The CDR3 spells CASSYISGGANYGYTF. The CDR3 DNA reads TGTGCCAGCAGTTATATTTCGGGGGGAGCTAACTATGGCTACACCTTC.

About this clonotype itself: Mismatch with germline at one junction end may stem from a read error. The chain combines TRBV13 with TRBJ2-1; 13 bases match TRBD2. This CDR3 has 18 residues. Germline-derived CDR1 and CDR2 are PRHDT and FYEKMQ (reference sequence). The DNA for the CDR3 is TGTGCCAGCAGCTTAGGGACTAGCGGGGGGCGCCCCTACAACGAGCAGTTCTTC. Its protein product is CASSLGTSGGRPYNEQFF.

This chain connects TRBV6-2 or TRBV6-3 to TRBJ1-5; no clear D gene. Per germline, CDR1 MNHEY and CDR2 SVGEGT. CDR3 length equals 15 residues. V was clipped by 6 bases and J by 0 bases, with 12 bases between them. CDR3 bases: TGTGCCAGCAGAGAGAAGTCCTATAGCAATCAGCCCCAGCATTTT. Its protein product is CASREKSYSNQPQHF.

This sequence joins TRBV15 and TRBJ2-4; 7 nucleotides line up with TRBD1. The germline V gene encodes CDR1 LNHNV and CDR2 YYDKDF (reference sequence). Unmatched junction bases numbered 9, after V lost 7 bases and J lost 3 bases. The CDR3 contains 15 residues. The CDR3 spells CATTERQGGKNIQYF. The CDR3 bases are TGTGCCACCACCGAAAGACAGGGCGGCAAAAACATTCAGTACTTC.

The chain links TRBV10-2 to TRBJ2-4; 10 bases are shared with TRBD1. The DNA end lines up better with TRBJ2-7; the J call may be wrong. CDR3 length: 15 amino acids. The germline V gene encodes CDR1 WSHSY and CDR2 SAAADI. The CDR3 DNA sequence: TGCGCCAGCAGTGACCGGGACAGGGGAGCCTACGAGCAGTACTTC. This translates into CASSDRDRGAYEQYF.

This clonotype was observed a handful of times. The chain is built from TRBV12-3 or TRBV12-4 and TRBJ2-3; 7 bases line up with TRBD2. V lost 4 bases, J lost 1 base, and 8 bases stayed unmatched. The CDR3 is 16 amino acids. In DNA form, the CDR3 reads TGTGCCAGCAGTTCCGGACAAACTAGCGGCACAGATACGCAGTATTTT. It encodes CASSSGQTSGTDTQYF.

The CDR3 sequence: CASRPGLAGGEGEQYF. The CDR3 DNA follows: TGCGCCAGCAGACCCGGACTAGCGGGGGGCGAGGGCGAGCAGTACTTC. The chain recombines TRBV5-1 with TRBJ2-7; 14 nucleotides align to TRBD2. The germline V gene has CDR1 SGHRS and CDR2 YFSETQ. This CDR3 spans 16 amino acids. The J segment lost 6 bases and the V segment lost 5 bases, leaving 10 bases of the junction unmatched.

The chain links TRBV10-2 to TRBJ2-6; 8 bases agree with TRBD1. The CDR3 loop spans 17 amino acids. The germline CDR1 and CDR2 sequences are WSHSY and SAAADI. V lost 2 bases, J lost 5 bases, and 8 bases stayed unmatched. CDR3 protein: CASSEGQGQARANVLTF. The CDR3 DNA reads as TGCGCCAGCAGTGAGGGACAGGGTCAAGCTAGGGCCAACGTCCTGACTTTC.